The sequence of this T cell receptor (beta chain) was determined in a study of cytomegalovirus exposure and HLA in healthy donors (TCRdb year 2017). With regard to the full study: An earlier analysis of approximately 640 of the donors reported about 250 Gb of sequence data and roughly 110 million unique TCR beta sequences from 150 million to 200 million T cells. Roughly 300 gigabases of sequencing data and 70 million to 100 million unique TCR sequences were included in an early release covering roughly 600 HLA-typed donors. The genetic ancestry cluster associated with self-reported Caucasian donors included over 65% of the approximately 400 genotyped donors. The study aimed to test whether signatures of past pathogen exposure could be identified by cataloging public T cell receptors. The study used immunosequencing to profile the T cell repertoires of hundreds of subjects and linked those repertoires to cytomegalovirus serostatus. Besides the first cohort of some 670 subjects, a separate validation cohort made up of some 110 different subjects was used. High-throughput TCR immunosequencing, statistical association of individual TCRs with disease status, and machine learning were combined to predict cytomegalovirus infection status. In a later analysis, previously published TCR beta repertoires from fewer than 750 donors were re-analyzed and high-resolution HLA genotyping was added so that TCR occurrence patterns could be studied. In the later analysis, no new phenotypic data were used to find candidate immune exposures; instead, reliance was placed on TCR beta sequences and their occurrence across donors. An earlier analysis of more than 450 of the donors used high-throughput TCR beta sequencing to judge whether each TCR beta V gene segment behaved as functional or pseudogenic. Donor age, sex, ethnicity and CMV serostatus were compiled together with the repertoire data. A later genetic analysis took genome-wide SNP genotypes for about 55% of the 666 donors and used that subset as a discovery cohort. All discovery cohort repertoires had been generated using a single sequencing platform. HLA typing included class I and class II loci at four-digit resolution. Typing coverage varied by locus: 629-630 donors for A, B, C, DRB1 and DQB1; roughly 520 for DQA1; about 600 for DPA1; about 450 for DPB1. Four to six DR-DQ haplotypes were handled as single units for association and clustering, since linkage in the cohort was strong. Among 300 to 450 genotyped donors of the cohort, an average of about 240,000 unique TCR beta nucleotide sequences were sequenced per donor, around 20% of them non-productive.

This clone was detected a few times. The specificity of this receptor is unknown. No clone much larger than this one lies a single base away; base qualities are absent. General conclusions and limits of the study: A later genetic analysis associated a missense DCLRE1C variant with V-gene and J-gene trimming of TCR beta chains, and an independent cohort replicated the association. In a later genetic analysis, fewer N-insertions in productive TCRs were reported among donors in an Asian-associated ancestry cluster than the roughly 670-donor mean. Several of the top co-occurrence clusters appeared to be linked to parvovirus B19, influenza, CMV and Epstein-Barr virus, according to a later analysis. A further reported finding was that TCR beta sequences accurately predicted the HLA-A and HLA-B alleles for most subjects in the first cohort. Because the 87-base-pair reads could not distinguish some IMGT-functional V segments, including TRBV6-2 and TRBV6-3, those segments were excluded. In a later analysis, the rate of TCR association differed among HLA loci, with DRB1 alleles having the most associated TCRs and HLA-C alleles having the fewest. Correlated functional status among segregating V segments might be attributable to linkage disequilibrium, but an unknown experimental factor could not be ruled out. In an earlier analysis of approximately 590 of the donors, most TCR beta V segments appeared in productive rearrangements about 87% or about 30% of the time, broadly matching IMGT annotations. In a later analysis, some 18,000 TCR beta sequences were associated with specific HLA alleles at a false discovery rate of 0.05. A few of the identified cytomegalovirus-associated TCR beta chains were confirmed in vitro to be specific for cytomegalovirus antigens. A later analysis found that HLA-associated TCR beta chains were more clonally expanded and had lower generation probabilities than equally common non-associated chains. In a later analysis, most CMV-associated TCR beta chains were found to appear HLA-restricted, with HLA associations seemingly driven largely by CMV exposure. When HLA alleles, especially DR and DQ, strongly co-occurred, TCR associations were difficult to assign to individual alleles. Roughly uniform sequencing depth across donors was assumed in presence/absence analyses, although this assumption may not hold. Because HLA typing was unavailable for some donors at each locus, only the typed subset was used in association tests. In this cohort, only TCR beta chains were sequenced, and detectable features were limited by the absence of alpha or paired-chain data. The only immune exposure information available for the cohort was CMV serostatus. Because counts were too low, more than 15 rarely observed V segments, including chromosome 9 orphons, were left out of the earlier analysis of several hundred of the donors. It was suggested by the authors that the approach could potentially be generalized to other disease states and immunological phenotypes. A cluster of highly shared sequence variants was judged likely to represent a technical artifact of the sequencing pipeline. In both the original and validation cohorts, the classifier was reported to diagnose cytomegalovirus status with high specificity and sensitivity. Most TCR sequences were seen in very few donors, while some public TCRs were found in many individuals. A total of fewer than 200 TCR beta chains were listed by the study as associated with cytomegalovirus.

The cohort was made up of 650 to 700 healthy bone marrow donors. All cohort members were sampled while nominally healthy, although unrecorded immune exposures were likely present. The donor tested CMV seronegative and was one of the 352 seronegative cohort members. A peripheral blood sample was provided by each donor, and peripheral blood mononuclear cells were used for TCR beta sequencing. The Qiagen DNeasy Blood Extraction Kit was used to extract genomic DNA from the blood cell samples. Libraries were made using the immunoSEQ multiplex PCR assay. For the multiplex PCR, a mixture combining 60 forward primers for TCR Vbeta segments and 13 reverse primers for TCR Jbeta segments was used. A multiplex PCR assay on genomic DNA amplified the CDR3 region of rearranged TCR beta genes. Amplified TCR beta libraries were sequenced as 87-base-pair reads on the Illumina HiSeq System. From the authors' description of their analysis: A later analysis counted approximately 74 million unique TCR beta chains across the 550 to 750 repertoires, and approximately 11 million of these chains were shared by at least two donors. To remove PCR and sequencing errors, raw reads were error-corrected and collapsed into unique sequences using a nearest-neighbor algorithm that merged closely related sequences. Alignment of CDR3 sequences to IMGT reference sequences was used to assign V, D and J gene segments. For a sequence to be retained, a match of at least six nucleotides was required to both a V gene segment and a J gene segment. Rearrangements were called productive when the CDR3 lacked stop codons and stayed in frame with V and J; all others were non-productive. Following IMGT convention, CDR3 was defined as the stretch from the second conserved V-encoded cysteine to the conserved J-encoded phenylalanine. The earlier analysis of fewer than 700 of the donors excluded sequences that lacked an unambiguous match to a single V gene segment. An earlier analysis of just under 600 of the donors called V segments functional above 56.7% productive rearrangements and segregating when the between-donor standard deviation exceeded 5%. A statistical classification framework was developed to diagnose cytomegalovirus status using the catalog of TCR beta chain sequences. V and J gene assignment, in a later analysis, came from comparing TCR nucleotide sequences with IMGT/GENE-DB human TR gene sequences. The TCRdist pipeline was used in a later analysis to assign CDR3 sequences and most-parsimonious VDJ recombination scenarios. In a later analysis, each TCR beta chain was defined by its CDR3 amino acid sequence together with its V-gene family, and reads lacking a unique V-gene family were excluded. In a later analysis, 450 to 600 highly shared, low-generation-probability nucleotide sequences were removed to address suspected cross-contamination and a sequencing artifact. In a later analysis, a clonal expansion index was calculated for each public chain from normalized within-repertoire ranks of inferred template counts. In a later analysis, generation probabilities were computed with a VDJ recombination model fitted to out-of-frame rearrangements, and the resulting probabilities were checked against IGoR. In a later analysis, TCR-TCR, TCR-HLA and TCR-CMV co-occurrence was scored with hypergeometric tests, and a repertoire-size bias correction was applied to TCR pairs. False discovery rates were estimated in a later analysis by permuting HLA or CMV assignments 20 times. In a later analysis, co-occurring TCRs were grouped with DBSCAN, and TCRdist sequence similarity was added when clustering was performed within HLA-allele-positive subsets. For co-occurrence clustering, repertoires with fewer than 30,000 or more than 120,000 public chains were excluded, along with roughly 5 repertoires with anomalous nucleotide sharing. The table was pulled from immuneACCESS by TCRdb, which kept in-frame rearrangements only. Such tables lose some clones; where checked, under half of the loss comes from unresolved V genes, and the rest has no known cause. The D gene and trimming were derived from the DNA, and the V and J assignments and clone size from that table. The sample records 90,000 to 140,000 clones, 65% to 85% of which are singletons. The ten largest clones take up 5% to 6.5% of the sample.

Inclusive of the bounding cysteine and phenylalanine, the CDR3 is 13 residues long. This entry keeps only the CDR3 DNA: 39 bases, framed from base 1. CDR1 is given as SGHRS and CDR2 as YFSETQ, both from the germline V gene. V is trimmed back by 7 bases and J by 3 bases, and the junction contains 0 bases that no gene match accounts for. Rearrangement joined TRBV5-1 to TRBJ2-1; TRBD2 lines up with 11 middle nucleotides. What was sequenced was PBMCs. The sequence was obtained from a man younger than 35 in good health and CMV-seronegative. The encoded CDR3 is CASGTSGYNEQFF. The DNA sequence reads TGCGCCAGCGGGACTAGCGGCTACAATGAGCAGTTCTTC.